This T cell receptor (beta chain) was captured in a study of blood T cell repertoires in COVID-19. Study-level background: Some COVID-19 samples were acute and others convalescent; all came from the United States, Italy and Spain. Sources were T cells, B-cell-depleted T cells, or PBMCs; the material itself was cDNA or gDNA.

As handled by the study authors: Estimated nucleated cell counts came from reference gene primer amplification. Here immunoSEQ multiplex PCR was the method, and the copy in TCRdb shows in-frame clones only, minus some. That table supplies the V and J calls and clone size; D and trimming were determined from the DNA. The repertoire has about 10,000 clones, roughly 87% of them found once; the top ten carry approximately 5.5%. The CDR3 loop spans 16 amino acids. Germline trimming cut 3 bases from V and 1 base from J; bases unmatched to any gene: 7. Per the germline V gene, CDR1 is MNHEY and CDR2 is SMNVEV (reference sequence).

The specimen sequenced was peripheral blood. V and J are TRBV27 and TRBJ2-3, with 7 bases that match TRBD2. The TCR originated in a human donor in a cohort sampled during active COVID-19. The CDR3 DNA follows: TGTGCCAGCAGTTTGCGAAGCGGGGACCGCACAGATACGCAGTATTTT. Its translation is CASSLRSGDRTDTQYF.